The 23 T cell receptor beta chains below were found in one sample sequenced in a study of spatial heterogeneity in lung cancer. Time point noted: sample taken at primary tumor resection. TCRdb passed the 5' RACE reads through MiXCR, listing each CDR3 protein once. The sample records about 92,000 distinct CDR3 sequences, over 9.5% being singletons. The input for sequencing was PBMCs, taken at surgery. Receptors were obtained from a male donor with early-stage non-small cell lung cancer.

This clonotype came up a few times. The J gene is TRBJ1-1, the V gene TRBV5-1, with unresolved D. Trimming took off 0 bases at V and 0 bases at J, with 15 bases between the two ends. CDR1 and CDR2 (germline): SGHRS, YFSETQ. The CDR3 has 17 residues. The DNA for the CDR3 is TGCGCCAGCAGCTTGGCAGTTTTTGACACCTTGAACACTGAAGCTTTCTTT. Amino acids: CASSLAVFDTLNTEAFF.

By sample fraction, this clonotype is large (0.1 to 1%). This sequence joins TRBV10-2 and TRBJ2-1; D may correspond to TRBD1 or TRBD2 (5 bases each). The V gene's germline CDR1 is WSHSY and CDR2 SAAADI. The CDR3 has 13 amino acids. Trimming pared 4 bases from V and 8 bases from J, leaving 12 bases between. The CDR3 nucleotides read TGCGCCAGCAGTGGGGACCCTCGTGATGAGCAGTTCTTC. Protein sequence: CASSGDPRDEQFF.

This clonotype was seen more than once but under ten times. CDR3 nucleotides: TGTGCCAGCGGGGATAGCAATCAGCCCCAGCATTTT. This translates into CASGDSNQPQHF. The chain is built from TRBV7-9 and TRBJ1-5, with no clear D. Trimming left V 8 bases short and J 0 bases short, with 5 bases between. The CDR3 has 12 residues. Germline V gene lookup returns CDR1 SEHNR and CDR2 FQNEAQ (reference sequence).

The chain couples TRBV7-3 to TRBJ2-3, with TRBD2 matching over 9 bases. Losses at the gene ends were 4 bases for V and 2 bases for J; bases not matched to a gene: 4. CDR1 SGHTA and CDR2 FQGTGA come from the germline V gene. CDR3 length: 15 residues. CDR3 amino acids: CASSSGLAYTDTQYF. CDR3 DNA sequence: TGTGCCAGCAGCTCCGGACTAGCGTACACAGATACGCAGTATTTT.

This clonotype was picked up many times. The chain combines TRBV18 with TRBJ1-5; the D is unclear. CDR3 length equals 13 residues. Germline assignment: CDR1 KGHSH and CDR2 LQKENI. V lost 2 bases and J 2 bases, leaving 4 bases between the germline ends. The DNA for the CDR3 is TGTGCCAGCTCACCAGGGGGCAATCAGCCCCAGCATTTT. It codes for CASSPGGNQPQHF.

The CDR3 nucleotides read TGTGCCAGCAGTGCTGTGGTGGGTCCCAATCAGCCCCAGCATTTT. It codes for CASSAVVGPNQPQHF. This sequence joins TRBV7-2 and TRBJ1-5; D remains ambiguous. The germline CDR1 and CDR2 sequences are SGHTA and FQGNSA. V was shortened by 6 bases and J by 3 bases, with 15 bases between the two germline ends. The CDR3 length is 15 residues.

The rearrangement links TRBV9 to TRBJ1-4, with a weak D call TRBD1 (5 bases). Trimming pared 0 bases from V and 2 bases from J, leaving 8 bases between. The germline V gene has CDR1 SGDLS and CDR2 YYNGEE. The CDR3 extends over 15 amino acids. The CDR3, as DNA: TGTGCCAGCAGCGTAGAAGGGGCGACTAATGAAAAACTGTTTTTT. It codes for CASSVEGATNEKLFF.

The CDR3 is CASSSQAGTTPPYEQYF. The DNA for the CDR3 is TGTGCCAGCAGCTCACAGGCCGGGACAACGCCCCCATACGAGCAGTACTTC. The chain employs TRBV7-2 and TRBJ2-7; possible D gene TRBD1, 6 bases. The CDR3 extends over 17 amino acids. V gave up 4 bases and J gave up 4 bases, with 23 bases separating them. Germline V gene sequence: CDR1 SGHTA, CDR2 FQGNSA.

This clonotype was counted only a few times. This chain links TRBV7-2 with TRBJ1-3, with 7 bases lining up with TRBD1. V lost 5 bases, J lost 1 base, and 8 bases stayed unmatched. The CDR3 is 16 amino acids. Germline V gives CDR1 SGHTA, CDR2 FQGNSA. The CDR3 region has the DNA TGTGCCAGCAGCCGAATTAGGACAGGATCTGGAAACACCATATATTTT. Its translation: CASSRIRTGSGNTIYF.

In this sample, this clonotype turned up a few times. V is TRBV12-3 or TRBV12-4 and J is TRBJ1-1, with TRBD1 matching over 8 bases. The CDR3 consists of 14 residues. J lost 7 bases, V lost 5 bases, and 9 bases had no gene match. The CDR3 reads CASSHRTGRGEAFF. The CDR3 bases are TGTGCCAGCAGTCACCGGACAGGGAGGGGTGAAGCTTTCTTT.

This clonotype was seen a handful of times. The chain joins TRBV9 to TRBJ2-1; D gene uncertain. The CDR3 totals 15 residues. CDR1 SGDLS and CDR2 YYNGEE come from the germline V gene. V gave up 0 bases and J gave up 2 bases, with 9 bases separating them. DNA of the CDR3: TGTGCCAGCAGCGTAGGAGTAGGCGCCTACAATGAGCAGTTCTTC. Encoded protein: CASSVGVGAYNEQFF.

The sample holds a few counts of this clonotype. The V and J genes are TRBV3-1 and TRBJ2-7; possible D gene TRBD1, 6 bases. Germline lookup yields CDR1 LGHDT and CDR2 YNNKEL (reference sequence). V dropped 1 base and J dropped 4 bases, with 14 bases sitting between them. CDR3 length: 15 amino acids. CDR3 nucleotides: TGTGCCAGCAGCCAAGTTGCCCAGGGGTCTTACGAGCAGTACTTC. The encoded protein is CASSQVAQGSYEQYF.

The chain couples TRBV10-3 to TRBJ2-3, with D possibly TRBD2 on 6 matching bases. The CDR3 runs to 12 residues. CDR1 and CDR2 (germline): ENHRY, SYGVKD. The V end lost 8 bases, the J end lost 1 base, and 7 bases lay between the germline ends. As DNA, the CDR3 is TGTGCCATCGGCGGGGGCACAGATACGCAGTATTTT. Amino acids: CAIGGGTDTQYF.

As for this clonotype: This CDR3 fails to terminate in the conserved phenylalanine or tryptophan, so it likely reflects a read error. CDR3 sequence: CASRVENIQYI. The CDR3 DNA is TGCGCCAGCAGAGTAGAAAACATTCAGTACATC. J is TRBJ2-4 and V is TRBV5-1; D is unresolved. Trimming pared 5 bases from V and 5 bases from J, leaving 5 bases between. This CDR3 has 11 amino acids. Germline V gene lookup returns CDR1 SGHRS and CDR2 YFSETQ.

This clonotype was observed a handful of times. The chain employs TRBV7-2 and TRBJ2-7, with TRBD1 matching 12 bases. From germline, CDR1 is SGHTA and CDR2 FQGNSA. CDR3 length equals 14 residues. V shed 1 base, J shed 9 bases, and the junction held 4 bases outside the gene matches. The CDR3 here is CASSLVGTGGRQYF. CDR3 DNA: TGTGCCAGCAGCTTAGTGGGGACAGGGGGCCGGCAGTACTTC.

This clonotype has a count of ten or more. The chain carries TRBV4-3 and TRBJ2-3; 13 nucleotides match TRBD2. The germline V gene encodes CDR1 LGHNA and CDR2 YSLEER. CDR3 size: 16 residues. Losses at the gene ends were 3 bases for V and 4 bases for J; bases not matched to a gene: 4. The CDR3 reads CASSQAGLAGADTQYF. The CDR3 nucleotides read TGCGCCAGCAGCCAGGCTGGACTAGCGGGAGCAGATACGCAGTATTTT.

CDR3 sequence reads: CSASRTGNQPQHF. The CDR3 DNA sequence: TGCAGTGCTTCCCGGACGGGGAATCAGCCCCAGCATTTT. The chain links TRBV20-1 to TRBJ1-5; D not resolved. Germline-derived CDR1 and CDR2 are DFQATT and SNEGSKA (reference sequence). The CDR3 consists of 13 residues. V lost 5 bases and J 4 bases, leaving 12 bases between the germline ends.

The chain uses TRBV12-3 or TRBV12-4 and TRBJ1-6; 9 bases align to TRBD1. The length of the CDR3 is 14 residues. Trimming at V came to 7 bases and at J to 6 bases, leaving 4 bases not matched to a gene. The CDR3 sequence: CASTRTGVNSPLHF. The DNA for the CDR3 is TGTGCCAGCACCCGGACAGGGGTTAATTCACCCCTCCACTTT.

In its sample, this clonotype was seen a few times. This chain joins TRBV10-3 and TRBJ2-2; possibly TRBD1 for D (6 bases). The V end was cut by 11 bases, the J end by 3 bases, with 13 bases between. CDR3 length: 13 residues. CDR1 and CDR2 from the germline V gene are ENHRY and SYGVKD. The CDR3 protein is CAVRDTYTGELFF. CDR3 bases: TGTGCCGTACGGGACACTTACACCGGGGAGCTGTTTTTT.

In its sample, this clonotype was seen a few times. CDR3 loop: CAISVEGETQYF. In DNA form, the CDR3 reads TGTGCCATCAGTGTGGAGGGGGAGACCCAGTACTTC. The chain links TRBV10-3 to TRBJ2-5, with D tentatively TRBD2 (6 bases). Germline V gene sequence: CDR1 ENHRY, CDR2 SYGVKD. V was cut by 4 bases and J by 5 bases, with 8 bases left in between. The CDR3 contains 12 residues.

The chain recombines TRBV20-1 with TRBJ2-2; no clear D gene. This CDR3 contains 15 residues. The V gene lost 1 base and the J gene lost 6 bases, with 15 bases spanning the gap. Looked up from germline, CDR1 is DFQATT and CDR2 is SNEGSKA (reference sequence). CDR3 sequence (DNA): TGCAGTGCTAGAGTAGGGAAGTCTGGGGCCGGGGAGCTGTTTTTT. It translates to CSARVGKSGAGELFF.

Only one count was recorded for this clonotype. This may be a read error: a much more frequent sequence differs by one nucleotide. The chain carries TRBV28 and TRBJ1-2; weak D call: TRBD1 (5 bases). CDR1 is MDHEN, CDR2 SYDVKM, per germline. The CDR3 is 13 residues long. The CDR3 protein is CTSSFGASYGYTF. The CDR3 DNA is TGTACCAGCAGTTTCGGGGCATCTTATGGCTACACCTTC.

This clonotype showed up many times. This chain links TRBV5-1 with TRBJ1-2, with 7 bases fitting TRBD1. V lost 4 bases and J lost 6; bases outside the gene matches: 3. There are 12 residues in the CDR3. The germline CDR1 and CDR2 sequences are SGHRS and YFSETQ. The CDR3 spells CASSGTDNGYTF. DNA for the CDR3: TGCGCCAGCAGCGGGACAGATAATGGCTACACCTTC.